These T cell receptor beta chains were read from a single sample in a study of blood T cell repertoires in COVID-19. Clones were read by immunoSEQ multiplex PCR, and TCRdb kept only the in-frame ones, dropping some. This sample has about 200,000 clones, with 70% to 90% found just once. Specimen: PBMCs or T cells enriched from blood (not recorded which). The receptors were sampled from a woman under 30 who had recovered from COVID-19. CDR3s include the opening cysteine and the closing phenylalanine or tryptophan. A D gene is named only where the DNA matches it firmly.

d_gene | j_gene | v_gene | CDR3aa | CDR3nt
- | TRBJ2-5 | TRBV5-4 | CASSHRGLRGGETQYF | TGTGCCAGCAGCCACCGGGGATTGCGGGGTGGGGAGACCCAGTACTTC
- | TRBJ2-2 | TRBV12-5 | CASGLAGIGELFF | TGTGCTAGTGGTTTGGCAGGGATTGGGGAGCTGTTTTTT
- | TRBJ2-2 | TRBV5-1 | CASSRGTNTGELFF | TGCGCCAGCAGCCGGGGAACGAACACCGGGGAGCTGTTTTTT
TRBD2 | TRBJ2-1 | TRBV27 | CASSLIPSGGASDEQFF | TGTGCCAGCAGTTTAATTCCTAGCGGGGGGGCCTCTGATGAGCAGTTCTTC
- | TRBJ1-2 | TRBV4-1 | CASSQLGGDYTF | TGCGCCAGCAGCCAATTAGGGGGGGACTACACCTTC
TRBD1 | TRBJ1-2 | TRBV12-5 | CASGLRTGREYGYTF | TGTGCTAGTGGCCTAAGGACAGGGAGGGAATATGGCTACACCTTC
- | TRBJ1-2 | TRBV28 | CASRSTDYGYTF | TGTGCCAGCAGATCGACAGACTATGGCTACACCTTC
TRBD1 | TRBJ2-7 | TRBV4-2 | CASSQDRDSVYEQYF | TGTGCCAGCAGCCAAGACCGGGACAGTGTCTACGAGCAGTACTTC
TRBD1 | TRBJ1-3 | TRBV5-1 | CAWWGQRSSGNTIYF | TGCGCCTGGTGGGGACAGCGAAGCTCTGGAAACACCATATATTTT
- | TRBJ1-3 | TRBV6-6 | CASSPVLGHFAGNTIYF | TGTGCCAGCAGTCCAGTCCTGGGACACTTTGCTGGAAACACCATATATTTT
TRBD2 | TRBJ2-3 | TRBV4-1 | CASSQERGFTDTQYF | TGCGCCAGCAGCCAGGAGCGGGGATTCACAGATACGCAGTATTTT
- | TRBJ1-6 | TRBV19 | CASSIGQRRGYNSPLHF | TGTGCCAGTAGTATTGGGCAGCGAAGAGGGTATAATTCACCCCTCCACTTT